These 21 T cell receptor beta chains were sequenced from one sample in a study of spatial heterogeneity in lung cancer. Time point indicated: sample taken at primary tumor resection. Study-level points and caveats: Mutation counts in tumors were tracked by counts of expanded intratumoral alpha and beta TCRs.

TCRdb re-analysed the 5' RACE reads in MiXCR, keeping a single row per CDR3 protein. The sample yields 7,500 to 10,000 distinct CDR3 sequences, under 70% seen once. These receptors are not linked to any known antigen. The sequencing here drew on lung tumor tissue, taken at surgery. The receptors originated from a female donor with early-stage non-small cell lung cancer.

The gene calls are TRBV7-9 and TRBJ1-5, with D perhaps matching TRBD1 (5 bases). V lost 1 base and J lost 2, with 15 bases in between. The CDR3 runs to 17 residues. Germline-derived CDR1 and CDR2 are SEHNR and FQNEAQ (reference sequence). CDR3 sequence: CASSLVSQGGGNQPQHF. DNA of the CDR3: TGTGCCAGCAGCTTAGTATCGCAGGGAGGGGGCAATCAGCCCCAGCATTTT.

The rearrangement links TRBV4-1 to TRBJ2-7, with D unresolved. Germline V CDR1 and CDR2: MGHRA, YSYEKL. Trimming shortened V by 0 bases and J by 4 bases, and 10 bases separated the two germline ends. The CDR3 sequence is 14 residues long. The CDR3 nucleotides are TGCGCCAGCAGCCAAGAGCTGTTGGTATACGAGCAGTACTTC. It is translated as CASSQELLVYEQYF.

The chain is built from TRBV20-1 and TRBJ2-7, with 16 bases lining up with TRBD2. The germline CDR1 and CDR2 sequences are DFQATT and SNEGSKA (reference sequence). The CDR3 contains 18 residues. J was trimmed by 3 bases and V by 2 bases; bases with no gene match: 10. The CDR3 bases are TGCAGTGCTAGATCTTTTGGGACTAGCGGGGGGGCTGGCTACGAGCAGTACTTC. It is translated as CSARSFGTSGGAGYEQYF.

Sample share makes this clonotype medium-sized (0.01 to 0.1%). The V gene is TRBV5-1, the J gene TRBJ1-1, with 12 bases identical to TRBD1. The length of the CDR3 is 16 residues. V was clipped by 4 bases and J by 1 base; unmatched bases: 5. CDR1 and CDR2 from the germline V gene are SGHRS and YFSETQ. This chain's CDR3 is CASSTGQGARNTEAFF. CDR3 in DNA: TGCGCCAGCAGCACGGGACAGGGGGCACGGAACACTGAAGCTTTCTTT.

The V gene is TRBV6-1, the J gene TRBJ1-2; 7 bases agree with TRBD1. In germline, CDR1 is MNHNS, CDR2 SASEGT. J was trimmed by 6 bases and V by 5 bases; bases with no gene match: 9. The CDR3 has 14 amino acids. The DNA of the CDR3 is TGTGCCAGCAGTATTTTGACAGGGAAAAATGGCTACACCTTC. Translated, it gives CASSILTGKNGYTF.

This chain joins TRBV2 and TRBJ2-7; the D is unclear. V was pared by 6 bases and J by 3 bases, with 6 bases between. The CDR3 contains 11 residues. CDR1 is SNHLY and CDR2 is FYNNEI in the germline V gene. CDR3 loop: CASSVNYEQYF. CDR3 sequence (DNA): TGTGCCAGCAGCGTTAACTACGAGCAGTACTTC.

The chain uses TRBV20-1 and TRBJ2-7; no clear D. CDR3 length: 14 amino acids. The germline gives CDR1 DFQATT, CDR2 SNEGSKA (reference sequence). The V gene lost 7 bases and the J gene lost 0 bases, with 16 bases spanning the gap. The CDR3 nucleotides read TGCAGTGTTGGAGCCGAGTTGCTCTCCTACGAGCAGTACTTC. Translated: CSVGAELLSYEQYF.

The rearrangement uses TRBV11-1 and TRBJ1-5; D ambiguous. Per germline, CDR1 SGHAT and CDR2 FQDESV (reference sequence). The CDR3 runs 14 residues. The V end was cut by 4 bases, the J end by 4 bases, with 11 bases between. The CDR3 reads CASSSGLENQPQHF. For the CDR3, the DNA is TGTGCCAGCAGCTCCGGACTGGAGAATCAGCCCCAGCATTTT.

J is TRBJ1-1 and V is TRBV6-5; D not certain. Germline V gives CDR1 MNHEY, CDR2 SVGAGI. The CDR3 is 13 amino acids. V was pared by 4 bases and J by 1 base, with 7 bases between. CDR3 bases: TGTGCCAGCAGTTGGGGAAAGAACACTGAAGCTTTCTTT. Translation: CASSWGKNTEAFF.

The gene calls are TRBV29-1 and TRBJ2-1; perhaps TRBD2 as D (6 bases). Germline V gene lookup returns CDR1 SQVTM and CDR2 ANQGSEA. Trimming cost V 4 bases and J 7 bases, with 17 bases left between them. This CDR3 has 14 amino acids. The CDR3 spells CSVVPQAGGNEQFF. As DNA, the CDR3 is TGCAGCGTTGTACCCCAAGCGGGTGGAAATGAGCAGTTCTTC.

The gene calls are TRBV6-1 and TRBJ1-6; D ambiguous. Germline V gene sequence: CDR1 MNHNS, CDR2 SASEGT. Trimming pared 8 bases from V and 0 bases from J, leaving 8 bases between. The CDR3 contains 14 residues. CDR3 in DNA: TGTGCCAGCGGCGAGAGCTCCTATAATTCACCCCTCCACTTT. The encoded protein is CASGESSYNSPLHF.

This clonotype was seen more than once but under ten times. The V gene is TRBV7-2, the J gene TRBJ2-3; no clear D gene. Germline CDR1 SGHTA, CDR2 FQGNSA. The CDR3 totals 17 residues. V lost 1 base, J lost 0 bases, and 14 bases lay in between. The CDR3 protein is CASSLGLPPSSTDTQYF. The CDR3 DNA is TGTGCCAGCAGCTTAGGACTCCCTCCCTCCAGCACAGATACGCAGTATTTT.

The sample holds a few counts of this clonotype. The chain is built from TRBV7-9 and TRBJ2-3; D is possibly TRBD1 (6 bases). Per the germline V gene, CDR1 is SEHNR and CDR2 is FQNEAQ (reference sequence). CDR3 length: 15 amino acids. V lost 5 bases and J 1 base, leaving 13 bases between the germline ends. CDR3 region: CASSRGGRRTDTQYF. The CDR3 DNA sequence: TGTGCCAGCAGCCGAGGGGGTCGGCGCACAGATACGCAGTATTTT.

The chain combines TRBV6-2 or TRBV6-3 with TRBJ2-1; TRBD2 is a possible D gene (6 bases). Germline-derived CDR1 and CDR2 are MNHEY and SVGEGT. Trimming took 6 bases from V and 3 from J, leaving 15 bases between them. This CDR3 has 15 amino acids. In nucleotides, the CDR3 is TGTGCCAGCAGCTGGGGGGAGCCTGGCTACAATGAGCAGTTCTTC. It encodes CASSWGEPGYNEQFF.

V and J are TRBV7-6 and TRBJ2-5; TRBD2 is a possible D gene (7 bases). CDR3 size: 12 residues. CDR1 is SGHVS, CDR2 FNYEAQ, per germline. The V and J ends lost 7 bases and 7 bases respectively, with 13 bases between them. CDR3 in amino acids: CASTYRGGTQYF. In DNA form, the CDR3 reads TGTGCCAGCACCTATAGGGGGGGGACCCAGTACTTC.

This clonotype has only a few counts. This sequence joins TRBV6-5 and TRBJ2-6; no clear D. The CDR3 is made up of 12 amino acids. V lost 4 bases and J 2 bases, leaving 0 bases between the germline ends. Germline V gene sequence: CDR1 MNHEY, CDR2 SVGAGI. CDR3 nucleotide sequence: TGTGCCAGCAGTTCTGGGGCCAACGTCCTGACTTTC. This gives the protein CASSSGANVLTF.

This clonotype was counted only a few times. The rearrangement uses TRBV4-2 and TRBJ2-7; 14 bases fit TRBD2. Germline V lookup: CDR1 LGHNA, CDR2 YNFKEQ. This CDR3 region has 20 residues. The V segment lost 0 bases and the J segment 3 bases; nucleotides outside the gene matches: 13. CDR3 amino acids: CASSQDAGTSGGIFSYEQYF. The CDR3 region has the DNA TGTGCCAGCAGCCAAGATGCGGGGACTAGCGGGGGCATCTTTAGCTACGAGCAGTACTTC.

This chain links TRBV7-8 with TRBJ1-1, with D unclear. Between the trimmed V and J ends, which lost 5 bases and 0 bases, there was a span of 16 bases. The germline V gene encodes CDR1 SGHVS and CDR2 FQNEAQ. The CDR3 covers 16 residues. This CDR3 is CASSPPPQVLNTEAFF. DNA of the CDR3: TGTGCCAGCAGCCCCCCTCCCCAGGTACTGAACACTGAAGCTTTCTTT.

This chain connects TRBV7-9 to TRBJ1-6; 8 bases map to TRBD1. The CDR3 sequence is 14 residues long. Looked up from germline, CDR1 is SEHNR and CDR2 is FQNEAQ (reference sequence). J was trimmed by 8 bases and V by 1 base; bases with no gene match: 1. The CDR3 here is CASSLGTGYSPLHF. Here the CDR3 DNA reads TGTGCCAGCAGCTTAGGGACAGGGTATTCACCCCTCCACTTT.

The V call is TRBV7-8, the J call TRBJ1-1; D is perhaps TRBD1 (6 bases). V lost 5 bases and J 0 bases, leaving 16 bases between the germline ends. Germline V gene lookup returns CDR1 SGHVS and CDR2 FQNEAQ. This CDR3 has 16 residues. CDR3 region: CASSIRERTVNTEAFF. The CDR3 coding sequence is TGTGCCAGCAGCATCCGGGAGAGGACAGTGAACACTGAAGCTTTCTTT.

Here the CDR3 reads CASSLAGIGEQYF. The CDR3, as DNA: TGTGCCAGCAGTTTAGCGGGGATCGGCGAGCAGTACTTC. The chain uses TRBV12-3 or TRBV12-4 and TRBJ2-7; the D is unclear. V lost 0 bases and J 6 bases, leaving 9 bases between the germline ends. This CDR3 comprises 13 residues.